The 9 T cell receptor beta chains given below trace back to one sample, sequenced in a study of blood T cell repertoires in COVID-19. Generated by immunoSEQ multiplex PCR, the TCRdb table keeps only in-frame clones and is missing some. The sample includes 95,000 to 120,000 clones, more than 75% of them seen just once. Sequencing input: peripheral blood. The receptors derive from a middle-aged man with acute or convalescent COVID-19.

V and J are TRBV7-9 and TRBJ2-3, with 9 bases that match TRBD1. The germline V gene has CDR1 SEHNR and CDR2 FQNEAQ (reference sequence). The trim removed 7 bases at V and 3 bases at J, leaving 8 bases unmatched. The CDR3 is 15 amino acids. CDR3 nucleotide sequence: TGTGCCAGCACCGCACAGGGGGCAGGGACAGATACGCAGTATTTT. Translated, it gives CASTAQGAGTDTQYF.

This sequence joins TRBV7-2 and TRBJ2-1, with a possible D match to TRBD2 (6 bases). The CDR3 has 17 residues. Germline loops: CDR1 SGHTA, CDR2 FQGNSA. Trimming pared 1 base from V and 4 bases from J, leaving 17 bases between. Here the CDR3 DNA reads TGTGCCAGCAGCTTAGTTTTGCTAGCGAACTTGTACAATGAGCAGTTCTTC. As protein: CASSLVLLANLYNEQFF.

V gene TRBV6-1 combines with J gene TRBJ1-2; 7 positions agree with TRBD1. Trimming cost V 3 bases and J 5 bases; bases outside gene matches: 3. The CDR3 contains 13 residues. Germline CDR1 MNHNS, CDR2 SASEGT. The chain's CDR3 is CASSDRTGYGYTF. The CDR3 DNA reads TGTGCCAGCAGTGATAGGACAGGTTATGGCTACACCTTC.

This clone has just a few counts. V gene TRBV2 combines with J gene TRBJ1-1; D gene uncertain. Trimming shortened V by 9 bases and J by 1 base, and 21 bases separated the two germline ends. This CDR3 region has 16 residues. Germline V gene data show CDR1 as SNHLY and CDR2 as FYNNEI. CDR3 DNA sequence: TGTGCCAGGTTGGAGGTCAGGACGGACTGGAACACTGAAGCTTTCTTT. This encodes CARLEVRTDWNTEAFF.

This rearrangement joins TRBV29-1 to TRBJ2-3; TRBD2 matches 10 bases. Germline V gene data show CDR1 as SQVTM and CDR2 as ANQGSEA. This CDR3 has 16 amino acids. V lost 2 bases to trimming and J lost 6 bases; unmatched junction nucleotides: 11. The CDR3 reads CSVESSGLAGVDTQYF. CDR3 in DNA: TGCAGCGTTGAATCCTCAGGGCTAGCGGGGGTGGATACGCAGTATTTT.

The J gene is TRBJ2-1, the V gene TRBV3-1 (or the pseudogene TRBV3-2), with 10 bases fitting TRBD2. The V gene's germline CDR1 is LGHDT and CDR2 YNNKEL (reference sequence). V lost 0 bases, J lost 4 bases, and 9 bases stayed unmatched. The CDR3 length is 18 residues. CDR3 sequence (DNA): TGTGCCAGCAGCCAAGATACTGCGGCTAGCGGGGGATACAATGAGCAGTTCTTC. Residues: CASSQDTAASGGYNEQFF.

This rearrangement joins TRBV24-1 to TRBJ2-5, with D tentatively TRBD1 (5 bases). Germline V gene data show CDR1 as KGHDR and CDR2 as SFDVKD. V gave up 2 bases and J gave up 5 bases, with 14 bases separating them. The CDR3 is 15 amino acids. In nucleotides, the CDR3 is TGTGCCACCAGTGATTCGCAGGGAATTCGGGAGACCCAGTACTTC. Amino acids: CATSDSQGIRETQYF.

This chain joins TRBV5-1 and TRBJ1-2; the D gene is possibly TRBD1 (6 bases). Trimming removed 2 bases from V and 2 bases from J, with 10 bases in between. The CDR3 consists of 14 residues. CDR1 and CDR2 (germline): SGHRS, YFSETQ. CDR3 region: CASSFLTGNYGYTF. The CDR3 DNA sequence: TGCGCCAGCAGCTTTTTAACAGGGAACTATGGCTACACCTTC.

The V call is TRBV27, the J call TRBJ1-5; D remains unclear. V was cut by 2 bases and J by 4 bases, with 9 bases left in between. This CDR3 contains 14 residues. The germline V gene has CDR1 MNHEY and CDR2 SMNVEV (reference sequence). CDR3 in DNA: TGTGCCAGCAGTTTAAGTTGGCAGAATCAGCCCCAGCATTTT. Its protein product is CASSLSWQNQPQHF.